The 32 T cell receptor beta chains in this list originate from one sample, sequenced in a study of CD8 T cells in ankylosing spondylitis. TCRdb passed the 5' RACE reads through MiXCR, listing each CDR3 protein once. The sample includes more than 25,000 distinct CDR3 sequences, 14% of them seen just once. Sequenced input: blood. The origin of the receptors is a male donor with ankylosing spondylitis or in good health (not recorded which).

This rearrangement joins TRBV29-1 to TRBJ1-4; weak D call: TRBD1 (5 bases). Germline CDR1 reads SQVTM; CDR2 reads ANQGSEA. The CDR3 is 14 amino acids. The V end lost 7 bases, the J end lost 3 bases, and 15 bases lay between the germline ends. CDR3 sequence: CSAGAGRPNEKLFF. DNA of the CDR3: TGCAGCGCCGGAGCAGGGAGGCCTAATGAAAAACTGTTTTTT. The whole variable domain, filled in from reference TRBV29-1 and TRBJ1-4, reads SAVISQKPSRDICQRGTSLTIQCQVDSQVTMMFWYRQQPGQSLTLIATANQGSEATYESGFVIDKFPISRPNLTFSTLTVSNMSPEDSSIYLCSAGAGRPNEKLFFGSGTQLSVL.

The chain carries TRBV4-3 and TRBJ2-3; possible D gene TRBD2, 7 bases. CDR3 length: 18 residues. Trimming shortened V by 0 bases and J by 3 bases, and 19 bases separated the two germline ends. Germline CDR1 and CDR2: LGHNA and YSLEER. In nucleotides, the CDR3 is TGCGCCAGCAGCCAAGATCGGGCGGAGGGAGGGGGAACAGATACGCAGTATTTT. It is translated as CASSQDRAEGGGTDTQYF.

The sample holds a few counts of this clonotype. The chain joins TRBV5-1 to TRBJ2-1, with 9 bases aligning to TRBD2. Germline V gives CDR1 SGHRS, CDR2 YFSETQ. Trimming cost V 4 bases and J 3 bases; bases outside gene matches: 5. CDR3 length: 15 residues. In nucleotides, the CDR3 is TGCGCCAGCAGCGATACTAGCGGGCTCTACAATGAGCAGTTCTTC. Residues: CASSDTSGLYNEQFF.

This clonotype was detected only a few times. V gene TRBV24-1 combines with J gene TRBJ2-2; D is perhaps TRBD2 (6 bases). The CDR3 has 16 amino acids. Germline V lookup: CDR1 KGHDR, CDR2 SFDVKD. V was cut by 8 bases and J by 1 base, with 16 bases left in between. The DNA for the CDR3 is TGTGCCACCACTAGCTCCCTAGCGCAGAACACCGGGGAGCTGTTTTTT. It encodes CATTSSLAQNTGELFF.

This clonotype was seen more than once but under ten times. The chain combines TRBV11-2 with TRBJ2-7; D may be TRBD1 (7 bases). Looked up from germline, CDR1 is SGHAT and CDR2 is FQNNGV. Trimming stripped 5 bases from V and 5 bases from J, with 19 bases between. The CDR3 is 15 residues long. For the CDR3, the DNA is TGTGCCAGCAGCAACAAAAGACAGGGACTTAACGAGCAGTACGTC. This sequence encodes CASSNKRQGLNEQYV.

CDR3 sequence (DNA): TGCAGCGCTAGGGGGGCACGGGAAGCTTTCTTT. Amino acids: CSARGAREAFF. The chain recombines TRBV29-1 with TRBJ1-1; D may be TRBD1 (6 bases). The CDR3 is 11 amino acids. Trimming took 7 bases from V and 8 from J, leaving 14 bases between them. Per the germline V gene, CDR1 is SQVTM and CDR2 is ANQGSEA.

This clonotype was seen ten or more times. This chain uses TRBV12-3 or TRBV12-4 with TRBJ1-1; the D gene is possibly TRBD1 (5 bases). Trimming stripped 6 bases from V and 0 bases from J, with 17 bases between. This CDR3 spans 16 amino acids. CDR3 protein: CASSRGRNFLNTEAFF. The CDR3 DNA is TGTGCCAGCAGCCGGGGACGGAACTTTCTGAACACTGAAGCTTTCTTT.

The table lists this clonotype with a few counts. The V call is TRBV20-1, the J call TRBJ2-2; weak D call: TRBD1 (6 bases). With 3 bases removed from V and 3 bases from J, the gap between germline ends came to 11 bases. Germline V gene lookup returns CDR1 DFQATT and CDR2 SNEGSKA (reference sequence). The CDR3 extends over 14 amino acids. The CDR3 DNA sequence: TGCAGTGCTAGGGGGCAGGGGTACACCGGGGAGCTGTTTTTT. Translation gives CSARGQGYTGELFF.

This clonotype was detected only a few times. The rearrangement uses TRBV5-1 and TRBJ2-1; D is perhaps TRBD1 (6 bases). Trimming removed 4 bases at V and 13 bases at J, with 15 bases between. CDR3 length: 12 residues. Germline V lookup: CDR1 SGHRS, CDR2 YFSETQ. As DNA, the CDR3 is TGCGCCAGCAGCATCACAGGGATTGATCAGTTCTTC. Its translation is CASSITGIDQFF. Variable domain in full (rest from reference TRBV5-1 and TRBJ2-1): KAGVTQTPRYLIKTRGQQVTLSCSPISGHRSVSWYQQTPGQGLQFLFEYFSETQRNKGNFPGRFSGRQFSNSRSEMNVSTLELGDSALYLCASSITGIDQFFGPGTRLTVL.

The J gene is TRBJ2-2, the V gene TRBV3-1; 7 bases fit TRBD2. The V gene end was trimmed by 5 bases and the J gene end by 4 bases; junction bases not matched to a gene: 7. CDR3 length: 15 residues. From germline, CDR1 is LGHDT and CDR2 YNNKEL (reference sequence). DNA for the CDR3: TGTGCCAGCAGCTCCGGGGGAGGGAGCACCGGGGAGCTGTTTTTT. Translating it yields CASSSGGGSTGELFF.

The chain is built from TRBV7-9 and TRBJ2-7, with 14 positions matching TRBD2. The CDR3 contains 15 residues. The ends lost 5 bases at V and 3 bases at J; junction bases unmatched: 3. CDR1 and CDR2 (germline): SEHNR, FQNEAQ (reference sequence). The CDR3: CASSPGTSGSYEQYF. The CDR3 nucleotides read TGTGCCAGCAGCCCGGGGACTAGCGGGAGCTACGAGCAGTACTTC.

This clonotype was counted between two and nine times. The chain uses TRBV5-1 and TRBJ2-2; D call uncertain. Germline CDR1 SGHRS, CDR2 YFSETQ. CDR3 length: 14 residues. V gave up 4 bases and J gave up 5 bases, with 12 bases separating them. CDR3: CASSQRPGTGELFF. The CDR3 nucleotides read TGCGCCAGCAGCCAGAGGCCCGGAACCGGGGAGCTGTTTTTT.

The rearrangement uses TRBV6-5 and TRBJ2-3; D gene ambiguous. Germline lookup yields CDR1 MNHEY and CDR2 SVGAGI. This CDR3 is built from 12 residues. Between the trimmed V and J ends, which lost 5 bases and 4 bases, there was a span of 7 bases. The CDR3 reads CASSAPADTQYF. CDR3 DNA: TGTGCCAGCAGTGCCCCGGCAGATACGCAGTATTTT.

The chain links TRBV3-1 to TRBJ2-2; 11 bases map to TRBD2. The CDR3 is 17 residues long. Germline V lookup: CDR1 LGHDT, CDR2 YNNKEL (reference sequence). Germline trimming cut 3 bases from V and 1 base from J; bases unmatched to any gene: 4. The CDR3 sequence is CASSQPGLAVNTGELFF. Here the CDR3 DNA reads TGTGCCAGCAGCCAGCCGGGACTAGCGGTGAACACCGGGGAGCTGTTTTTT. The whole variable domain, remainder taken from reference TRBV3-1 and TRBJ2-2, is DTAVSQTPKYLVTQMGNDKSIKCEQNLGHDTMYWYKQDSKKFLKIMFSYNNKELIINETVPNRFSPKSPDKAHLNLHINSLELGDSAVYFCASSQPGLAVNTGELFFGEGSRLTVL.

This clonotype was counted a few times. This chain uses TRBV6-1 with TRBJ2-5; TRBD1 or TRBD2 may be the D gene (6 bases each). Germline V gene sequence: CDR1 MNHNS, CDR2 SASEGT. The CDR3 runs 13 residues. V shed 2 bases and J shed 5 bases, with 9 bases lying between them. CDR3 DNA sequence: TGTGCCAGCAGTGAAAAGGGGGGTGAGACCCAGTACTTC. Protein: CASSEKGGETQYF.

This clonotype has more than one count but fewer than ten. For the CDR3, the DNA is TGTGCCACCAGTGATGGGGCGGGCCCGAACACCGGGGAGCTGTTTTTT. Translated: CATSDGAGPNTGELFF. This chain uses TRBV24-1 with TRBJ2-2, with D perhaps matching TRBD1 or TRBD2 (5 bases each). CDR1 KGHDR and CDR2 SFDVKD come from the germline V gene. The length of the CDR3 is 16 residues. Trimming cost V 3 bases and J 0 bases, with 10 bases left between them.

Points on this clonotype: Compared with germline, one end of the junction differs, possibly owing to a read error. The CDR3 is CAISEDSTIEYF. The CDR3 region has the DNA TGTGCCATCAGTGAGGACTCTACCATTGAGTACTTC. The chain couples TRBV10-3 to TRBJ2-4, with D unresolved. CDR1 ENHRY and CDR2 SYGVKD come from the germline V gene. This CDR3 is built from 12 residues.

This clonotype has a handful of counts. The chain recombines TRBV12-3 or TRBV12-4 with TRBJ1-1, with 7 nucleotides matching TRBD1. The ends lost 7 bases at V and 4 bases at J; junction bases unmatched: 9. This CDR3 is 14 amino acids long. The CDR3, as DNA: TGTGCCAGCAAAAGGGGGCTGGGTAGCACTGAAGCTTTCTTT. As protein: CASKRGLGSTEAFF.

The table lists this clonotype with a few counts. The chain combines TRBV13 with TRBJ1-1; 9 positions agree with TRBD1. This CDR3 is built from 15 residues. After removal of 5 bases from V and 4 bases from J, the junction contained 8 bases not matched to a gene. Germline loops: CDR1 PRHDT, CDR2 FYEKMQ (reference sequence). Written as DNA, the CDR3 is TGTGCCAGCAGCATTTACAGGGGGCAAGGCACTGAAGCTTTCTTT. Translating gives CASSIYRGQGTEAFF.

The chain employs TRBV25-1 and TRBJ1-4; D is perhaps TRBD1 (5 bases). Germline CDR1 is MGHDK and CDR2 is SYGVNS. V was shortened by 3 bases and J by 5 bases, with 10 bases between the two germline ends. The CDR3 runs 14 residues. CDR3 sequence (DNA): TGTGCCAGCAGTGATGTGGAGGGGAATGAAAAACTGTTTTTT. Protein product: CASSDVEGNEKLFF.

CDR3 amino acids: CASTPGGTIPGESETQYF. For the CDR3, the DNA is TGTGCCAGCACCCCGGGAGGGACGATCCCCGGTGAGAGCGAGACCCAGTACTTC. The chain is built from TRBV25-1 and TRBJ2-5, with 8 bases fitting TRBD2. Germline V gene data show CDR1 as MGHDK and CDR2 as SYGVNS. The CDR3 loop spans 18 amino acids. V was clipped by 7 bases and J by 5 bases; unmatched bases: 21.

This clonotype was seen only a few times. The chain couples TRBV28 to TRBJ2-7; 8 bases match TRBD1. CDR1 and CDR2 (germline): MDHEN, SYDVKM. V lost 6 bases and J lost 2; bases outside the gene matches: 12. This CDR3 has 16 amino acids. In DNA form, the CDR3 reads TGTGCCAGCAGCACGGACCGAGGACAGGGTCCCTACGAGCAGTACGTC. Its protein product is CASSTDRGQGPYEQYV.

V gene TRBV27 combines with J gene TRBJ1-4; 7 bases map to TRBD1. J gave up 5 bases and V 3 bases, and 6 bases lay outside the gene matches. CDR1 is MNHEY and CDR2 is SMNVEV in the germline V gene (reference sequence). The CDR3 consists of 15 residues. CDR3 nucleotides: TGTGCCAGCAGTTTTCGACAGGGAGGGAATGAAAAACTGTTTTTT. Protein sequence: CASSFRQGGNEKLFF.

This clonotype was recorded a few times. The CDR3, as DNA: TGTGCCAGCAGCCTCCCGGACATAGGTGATACGCAGTATTTT. This gives the protein CASSLPDIGDTQYF. The chain uses TRBV6-2 or TRBV6-3 and TRBJ2-3; a possible D gene is TRBD1 (5 bases). This CDR3 is built from 14 residues. CDR1 MNHEY and CDR2 SVGEGT come from the germline V gene. Trimming took off 6 bases at V and 6 bases at J, with 16 bases between the two ends.

This clonotype was seen a handful of times. The rearrangement uses TRBV29-1 and TRBJ1-1; D is unresolved. V was trimmed by 3 bases and J by 1 base, leaving 12 bases between them. This CDR3 is built from 14 residues. Germline lookup yields CDR1 SQVTM and CDR2 ANQGSEA. CDR3 bases: TGCAGCGTTGATTCCGGCAGAACGAACACTGAAGCTTTCTTT. Translated, it gives CSVDSGRTNTEAFF.

This sequence joins TRBV27 and TRBJ2-7; tentatively, D is TRBD2 (6 bases). Germline CDR1 reads MNHEY; CDR2 reads SMNVEV (reference sequence). The CDR3 is 14 residues long. Trimming shortened V by 5 bases and J by 1 base, and 12 bases separated the two germline ends. The CDR3: CASSAAGTSYEQYF. CDR3 DNA sequence: TGTGCCAGCAGTGCCGCCGGGACTTCCTACGAGCAGTACTTC.

The chain uses TRBV14 and TRBJ2-2; D unresolved. The germline gives CDR1 SGHDN, CDR2 FVKESK. The CDR3 sequence is 16 residues long. V lost 2 bases and J 1 base, leaving 11 bases between the germline ends. This CDR3 reads CASSQLLGLNTGELFF. The CDR3 nucleotides read TGTGCCAGCAGCCAATTATTAGGTTTGAACACCGGGGAGCTGTTTTTT. Supplemented by reference TRBV14 and TRBJ2-2, the full variable domain reads EAGVTQFPSHSVIEKGQTVTLRCDPISGHDNLYWYRRVMGKEIKFLLHFVKESKQDESGMPNNRFLAERTGGTYSTLKVQPAELEDSGVYFCASSQLLGLNTGELFFGEGSRLTVL.

A single count supports this clonotype. This chain uses TRBV6-2 or TRBV6-3 with TRBJ2-5, with D possibly matching TRBD1 (6 bases). Trimming took off 5 bases at V and 10 bases at J, with 11 bases between the two ends. This CDR3 comprises 11 residues. The germline V gene encodes CDR1 MNHEY and CDR2 SVGEGT. This CDR3 reads CASSTGLSQYF. CDR3 nucleotides: TGTGCCAGCAGTACAGGGCTAAGCCAGTACTTC.

J is TRBJ1-1 and V is TRBV5-5; D is possibly TRBD1 (6 bases). Germline V gene sequence: CDR1 SGHKS, CDR2 YYEKEE (reference sequence). The V gene lost 3 bases and the J gene lost 0 bases, with 9 bases spanning the gap. The CDR3 spans 14 residues. CDR3 sequence (DNA): TGTGCCAGCAGCTCAAACAGGGTGAACACTGAAGCTTTCTTT. This codes for CASSSNRVNTEAFF.

The chain is built from TRBV7-3 and TRBJ2-1, with TRBD1 as a possible D gene (5 bases). Per the germline V gene, CDR1 is SGHTA and CDR2 is FQGTGA. The CDR3 runs 16 residues. The germline V and J ends were trimmed by 5 bases and 0 bases, with 14 bases remaining between them. This chain's CDR3 is CASSEVGASSYNEQFF. The CDR3 coding sequence is TGTGCCAGCAGCGAAGTTGGGGCGAGCTCCTACAATGAGCAGTTCTTC. Filled out from reference TRBV7-3 and TRBJ2-1, the complete variable domain reads GAGVSQTPSNKVTEKGKYVELRCDPISGHTALYWYRQSLGQGPEFLIYFQGTGAADDSGLPNDRFFAVRPEGSVSTLKIQRTERGDSAVYLCASSEVGASSYNEQFFGPGTRLTVL.

In nucleotides, the CDR3 is TGTGCCAGCAGTTTGGCGGGAGGGTTCCATGAGCAGTTCTTC. This codes for CASSLAGGFHEQFF. This chain connects TRBV12-3 or TRBV12-4 to TRBJ2-1; 9 nucleotides match TRBD2. CDR3 length: 14 amino acids. Unmatched junction bases numbered 5, after V lost 3 bases and J lost 8 bases.

This clonotype was detected many times. The chain carries TRBV7-2 and TRBJ2-5; 11 bases align to TRBD2. V shed 4 bases and J 5 bases; nucleotides not matched to a gene: 18. The germline V gene has CDR1 SGHTA and CDR2 FQGNSA. The CDR3 length is 19 residues. CDR3 protein: CASSSPGTSGKRKSETQYF. As DNA, the CDR3 is TGTGCCAGCAGCTCCCCGGGGACTAGCGGAAAAAGAAAGTCTGAGACCCAGTACTTC.